This TCR beta chain was recorded in a study of blood T cells in healthy people across ages. Findings and caveats of the study: A greater number of naive CD4+ cells and higher diversity distinguished long-lived donors from aged donors. The study found TCR beta diversity correlated strongly with naive T cell percentage.

Peripheral blood from each donor was collected in a volume of about 10 milliliters. In the case of this clonotype: The antigen remains unidentified. At one boundary the junction diverges from the germline segment, which might be a read error.

The CDR3 is 14 amino acids. Germline-derived CDR1 and CDR2 are LGHNA and YSLEER. With a J-beta primer mix and a sample-barcoded 5' primer, a second PCR ran about 7 to 11 cycles. MiXCR, run by TCRdb on the 5' RACE reads, gives a single entry per CDR3 protein. The profile shows 2 million or so distinct CDR3 sequences, around 48% of them singletons. The source material was blood. The clonotype comes from a woman in her 40s in good health. The chain is built from TRBV4-3 and TRBJ2-1; TRBD2 is a possible D gene (5 bases). The CDR3 nucleotides are TGTGCCAGCAGTCAAGAGGGCAGATACAATGAGCAGTTCTTC. Its translation is CASSQEGRYNEQFF.